A single sample is the source of the 26 T cell receptor beta chains below, sequenced in a study of PD-1 blockade in classical Hodgkin lymphoma. Time point defined: cycle 4 day 1 (C4D1), after less than 7 weeks of nivolumab. All patients relapsed after autologous stem cell transplantation, and brentuximab vedotin exposure varied. The table came from immunoSEQ multiplex PCR; TCRdb's copy has only in-frame clones and leaves some out. The data hold roughly 64,000 clones, with 85% to 95% observed a single time. Sequenced here: peripheral blood mononuclear cells (PBMCs), sampled before the fourth cycle of nivolumab. The receptors were sampled from a human donor with classical Hodgkin lymphoma.

The gene calls are TRBV7-2 and TRBJ2-1, with D unclear. This CDR3 comprises 12 residues. The V gene lost 3 bases and the J gene lost 6 bases, with 6 bases spanning the gap. CDR1 and CDR2 (germline): SGHTA, FQGNSA. The chain's CDR3 is CASSFSVNEQFF. DNA for the CDR3: TGTGCCAGCAGCTTTTCGGTCAATGAGCAGTTCTTC. The full variable domain, rest sourced from reference TRBV7-2 and TRBJ2-1, is GAGVSQSPSNKVTEKGKDVELRCDPISGHTALYWYRQSLGQGLEFLIYFQGNSAPDKSGLPSDRFSAERTGGSVSTLTIQRTQQEDSAVYLCASSFSVNEQFFGPGTRLTVL.

This chain connects TRBV27 to TRBJ2-7; possibly TRBD2 for D (6 bases). The CDR3 loop spans 13 amino acids. V shed 4 bases and J shed 2 bases, with 9 bases lying between them. Germline assignment: CDR1 MNHEY and CDR2 SMNVEV (reference sequence). The CDR3 DNA sequence: TGTGCCAGCAGTTCGGGAGTCCCCTACGAGCAGTACTTC. Its translation: CASSSGVPYEQYF.

The chain employs TRBV2 and TRBJ1-1; 7 bases match TRBD1. Trimming removed 3 bases from V and 1 base from J; junction bases left unmatched: 5. Germline V gene data show CDR1 as SNHLY and CDR2 as FYNNEI. CDR3 length: 15 residues. The CDR3 region has the DNA TGTGCCAGCAGTGATAAGGGGACAGCGAACACTGAAGCTTTCTTT. It specifies CASSDKGTANTEAFF.

The chain carries TRBV28 and TRBJ2-2; 8 bases map to TRBD2. The CDR3 runs to 13 residues. Germline values: CDR1 MDHEN, CDR2 SYDVKM. Unmatched junction bases numbered 4, after V lost 8 bases and J lost 5 bases. This CDR3 reads CASRGGGTGELFF. The CDR3 DNA reads TGTGCCAGCCGGGGGGGTGGAACCGGGGAGCTGTTTTTT. The whole variable domain, remainder taken from reference TRBV28 and TRBJ2-2, is DVKVTQSSRYLVKRTGEKVFLECVQDMDHENMFWYRQDPGLGLRLIYFSYDVKMKEKGDIPEGYSVSREKKERFSLILESASTNQTSMYLCASRGGGTGELFFGEGSRLTVL.

CDR3 in DNA: TGTGCCAGCTCACCCGGCAGGGTAACCGCCTACGAGCAGTACTTC. The encoded protein is CASSPGRVTAYEQYF. This sequence joins TRBV18 and TRBJ2-7; a possible D gene is TRBD1 (5 bases). The germline V gene encodes CDR1 KGHSH and CDR2 LQKENI. V lost 3 bases, J lost 2 bases, and 14 bases lay in between. The CDR3 has 15 amino acids.

CDR3 residues: CASSWTGRANTGELFF. CDR3 bases: TGTGCCAGCAGCTGGACCGGGAGGGCGAACACCGGGGAGCTGTTTTTT. The chain recombines TRBV7-2 with TRBJ2-2, with 8 bases fitting TRBD2. After removal of 4 bases from V and 0 bases from J, the junction contained 4 bases not matched to a gene. The germline V gene has CDR1 SGHTA and CDR2 FQGNSA. There are 16 residues in the CDR3.

J is TRBJ2-7 and V is TRBV14; 10 bases are a match to TRBD2. The CDR3 is made up of 16 amino acids. Germline V gives CDR1 SGHDN, CDR2 FVKESK. Trimming removed 0 bases from V and 2 bases from J; junction bases left unmatched: 4. CDR3 amino acids: CASSQELAGGPYEQYF. The CDR3 nucleotides read TGTGCCAGCAGCCAAGAATTAGCGGGGGGACCCTACGAGCAGTACTTC.

V gene TRBV27 combines with J gene TRBJ2-3; D is perhaps TRBD2 (6 bases). CDR3 length: 13 amino acids. Germline V gene sequence: CDR1 MNHEY, CDR2 SMNVEV (reference sequence). V was pared by 10 bases and J by 2 bases, with 13 bases between. The CDR3 nucleotides read TGTGCCACTTCGAGGGAGGCCACAGATACGCAGTATTTT. Protein sequence: CATSREATDTQYF.

This chain uses TRBV4-1 with TRBJ2-1; no clear D gene. V was cut by 2 bases and J by 1 base, with 12 bases left in between. Germline values: CDR1 MGHRA, CDR2 YSYEKL. This CDR3 comprises 16 residues. The CDR3: CASSQSWRWSYNEQFF. The CDR3 bases are TGCGCCAGCAGCCAAAGTTGGCGGTGGTCCTACAATGAGCAGTTCTTC.

This chain joins TRBV6-6 and TRBJ1-5, with a weak D call TRBD1 (6 bases). Germline-derived CDR1 and CDR2 are MNHNY and SVGAGI (reference sequence). The CDR3 is made up of 14 amino acids. Trimming took 8 bases from V and 2 from J, leaving 13 bases between them. In DNA, the CDR3 is TGTGCCAGCGCCATGGACAGTGGCAATCAGCCCCAGCATTTT. It is translated as CASAMDSGNQPQHF.

This chain links TRBV2 with TRBJ1-1; D remains ambiguous. V lost 4 bases, J lost 3 bases, and 6 bases lay in between. Germline loops: CDR1 SNHLY, CDR2 FYNNEI. The CDR3 runs 12 residues. DNA for the CDR3: TGTGCCAGCAGTGGAAGGTACACTGAAGCTTTCTTT. It translates to CASSGRYTEAFF.

The V and J genes are TRBV25-1 and TRBJ2-5, with D possibly being TRBD1 or TRBD2 (5 bases each). Trimming pared 1 base from V and 0 bases from J, leaving 9 bases between. The germline CDR1 and CDR2 sequences are MGHDK and SYGVNS. The CDR3 consists of 15 residues. DNA of the CDR3: TGTGCCAGCAGTGAATGGGTGGGGGACCAAGAGACCCAGTACTTC. Encoded protein: CASSEWVGDQETQYF.

This CDR3 is CASSGRTGGEQNIQYF. CDR3 coding DNA: TGTGCCAGTAGCGGGCGGACAGGGGGGGAGCAAAACATTCAGTACTTC. The chain is built from TRBV19 and TRBJ2-4, with TRBD1 identical over 10 bases. Germline CDR1 reads LNHDA; CDR2 reads SQIVND (reference sequence). V lost 6 bases, J lost 5 bases, and 10 bases stayed unmatched. CDR3 length: 16 residues.

The V and J genes are TRBV11-2 and TRBJ2-1; 7 positions match TRBD1. V shed 5 bases, J shed 7 bases, and the junction held 11 bases outside the gene matches. The CDR3 loop spans 15 amino acids. In germline, CDR1 is SGHAT, CDR2 FQNNGV. DNA for the CDR3: TGTGCCAGCAGCCCCCGGACAGGTTCTTGGAATGAGCAGTTCTTC. Translation: CASSPRTGSWNEQFF.

V is TRBV14 and J is TRBJ2-1; tentative D call: TRBD1 (5 bases). Looked up from germline, CDR1 is SGHDN and CDR2 is FVKESK. The V gene lost 2 bases and the J gene lost 9 bases, with 11 bases spanning the gap. The CDR3 length is 13 residues. CDR3 region: CASSQQGVGEQFF. The CDR3 nucleotides read TGTGCCAGCAGCCAACAGGGCGTGGGTGAGCAGTTCTTC.

This rearrangement joins TRBV20-1 to TRBJ1-5; the D gene is possibly TRBD1 (6 bases). The germline gives CDR1 DFQATT, CDR2 SNEGSKA (reference sequence). The V and J ends lost 6 bases and 14 bases respectively, with 11 bases between them. This CDR3 comprises 9 residues. The CDR3 loop is CSAPGHEHF. DNA of the CDR3: TGCAGTGCGCCGGGACATGAGCATTTT.

V and J are TRBV27 and TRBJ1-4; D not resolved. Germline V gene sequence: CDR1 MNHEY, CDR2 SMNVEV (reference sequence). CDR3 size: 16 residues. The ends were cut back, 0 bases at V and 6 bases at J, with 14 bases in the middle. CDR3 DNA: TGTGCCAGCAGTTTATCACCCGGACCGCCATATGAAAAACTGTTTTTT. It codes for CASSLSPGPPYEKLFF.

The genes are TRBV6-5 and TRBJ1-1; possibly TRBD1 for D (5 bases). V was trimmed by 3 bases and J by 0 bases, leaving 8 bases between them. The CDR3 has 14 amino acids. Germline CDR1 is MNHEY and CDR2 is SVGAGI. Here the CDR3 reads CASSYRGMNTEAFF. CDR3 in DNA: TGTGCCAGCAGTTATCGGGGCATGAACACTGAAGCTTTCTTT.

This sequence joins TRBV7-7 and TRBJ2-4; 10 bases align to TRBD2. Germline values: CDR1 SSHAT, CDR2 FNYEAQ (reference sequence). Losses at the gene ends were 0 bases for V and 1 base for J; bases not matched to a gene: 12. The CDR3 totals 20 residues. The CDR3 nucleotides read TGTGCCAGCAGCTTAGCGCAGGGTAGCGGGAGGCGGGGGGCCAAAAACATTCAGTACTTC. Amino acid sequence: CASSLAQGSGRRGAKNIQYF. Full variable domain (outside the CDR3, taken from reference TRBV7-7 and TRBJ2-4): GAGVSQSPRYKVTKRGQDVTLRCDPISSHATLYWYQQALGQGPEFLTYFNYEAQPDKSGLPSDRFSAERPEGSISTLTIQRTEQRDSAMYRCASSLAQGSGRRGAKNIQYFGAGTRLSVL.

V and J are TRBV28 and TRBJ1-4; 7 nucleotides match TRBD1. The CDR3 totals 14 residues. V shed 8 bases, J shed 4 bases, and the junction held 7 bases outside the gene matches. Looked up from germline, CDR1 is MDHEN and CDR2 is SYDVKM. The CDR3 region is CASGGTDLNEKLFF. The CDR3 DNA reads as TGTGCCAGCGGAGGGACAGATCTTAATGAAAAACTGTTTTTT. Full variable domain (remainder filled in from reference TRBV28 and TRBJ1-4): DVKVTQSSRYLVKRTGEKVFLECVQDMDHENMFWYRQDPGLGLRLIYFSYDVKMKEKGDIPEGYSVSREKKERFSLILESASTNQTSMYLCASGGTDLNEKLFFGSGTQLSVL.

The chain employs TRBV11-2 and TRBJ2-3; D gene unclear. The CDR3 contains 16 residues. V lost 5 bases to trimming and J lost 3 bases, with 18 bases between them. Germline-derived CDR1 and CDR2 are SGHAT and FQNNGV. CDR3 bases: TGTGCCAGCAGCCCCTATGGTAGGGTAATGACAGATACGCAGTATTTT. Its translation: CASSPYGRVMTDTQYF. Using reference TRBV11-2 and TRBJ2-3 for the parts outside the CDR3, the full variable domain is EAGVAQSPRYKIIEKRQSVAFWCNPISGHATLYWYQQILGQGPKLLIQFQNNGVVDDSQLPKDRFSAERLKGVDSTLKIQPAKLEDSAVYLCASSPYGRVMTDTQYFGPGTRLTVL.

This clone has only a few counts. This chain joins TRBV2 and TRBJ2-3; D assignment may be TRBD1 or TRBD2 (5 bases each). The V gene's germline CDR1 is SNHLY and CDR2 FYNNEI. This CDR3 has 18 amino acids. The V gene lost 6 bases and the J gene lost 2 bases, with 24 bases spanning the gap. The CDR3 DNA reads TGTGCCAGCAGCCCCCTTTGGGCGGATGGGGGTACCACAGATACGCAGTATTTT. This gives the protein CASSPLWADGGTTDTQYF.

Comment on this clone: At the DNA level, this CDR3 is encoded by other sequences in the same sample as well. CDR3 DNA: TGTGCCAGCTCACCGGACAGTAATCAGCCCCAGCATTTT. It encodes CASSPDSNQPQHF. The chain recombines TRBV18 with TRBJ1-5; maybe TRBD1 (6 bases). The CDR3 has 13 residues. Trimming took 3 bases from V and 4 from J, leaving 7 bases between them. Germline V CDR1 and CDR2: KGHSH, LQKENI. The full variable domain, its missing parts supplied by reference TRBV18 and TRBJ1-5, is NAGVMQNPRHLVRRRGQEARLRCSPMKGHSHVYWYRQLPEEGLKFMVYLQKENIIDESGMPKERFSAEFPKEGPSILRIQQVVRGDSAAYFCASSPDSNQPQHFGDGTRLSIL.

The rearrangement joins TRBV14 to TRBJ1-1; the D gene is possibly TRBD1 (5 bases). The CDR3 runs 14 residues. Germline CDR1 and CDR2: SGHDN and FVKESK. With 4 bases removed from V and 9 bases from J, the gap between germline ends came to 18 bases. The CDR3, as DNA: TGTGCCAGCAGCCTCCAGCCCTTGGGGGTACAAGCTTTCTTT. Translation: CASSLQPLGVQAFF. Filled out from reference TRBV14 and TRBJ1-1, the complete variable domain reads EAGVTQFPSHSVIEKGQTVTLRCDPISGHDNLYWYRRVMGKEIKFLLHFVKESKQDESGMPNNRFLAERTGGTYSTLKVQPAELEDSGVYFCASSLQPLGVQAFFGQGTRLTVV.

The J gene is TRBJ1-1, the V gene TRBV19, with 8 positions matching TRBD1. Germline CDR1 reads LNHDA; CDR2 reads SQIVND (reference sequence). Losses at the gene ends were 4 bases for V and 10 bases for J; bases not matched to a gene: 14. CDR3 length: 15 amino acids. The CDR3 nucleotides read TGTGCCAGTAGTACTCTACCGGGACAGGCTTATAGAGCTTTCTTT. Translated: CASSTLPGQAYRAFF.

The chain carries TRBV5-4 and TRBJ1-6, with D unresolved. Germline values: CDR1 SGHNT, CDR2 YYREEE (reference sequence). The CDR3 has 16 residues. The germline V and J ends were trimmed by 0 bases and 3 bases, with 10 bases remaining between them. The CDR3 sequence is CASSLVGGSYNSPLHF. In DNA, the CDR3 is TGTGCCAGCAGCTTGGTCGGAGGGAGCTATAATTCACCCCTCCACTTT.